This TCR beta chain comes out of a study of blood T cell repertoires in COVID-19. Data came from immunoSEQ multiplex PCR; TCRdb stores just in-frame clones and leaves some out. Of hundreds of thousands of clones detected, approximately 87% appear once; the ten largest clones hold more than 3%. CDR1 is MNHNS, CDR2 SASEGT, per germline. The ends were cut back, 2 bases at V and 1 base at J, with 5 bases in the middle. The CDR3 is 13 amino acids. The source of this sequence is a woman aged 45-65 years with active or convalescent COVID-19. V usage is TRBV6-1 and J usage is TRBJ1-1; no reliable D call. The specimen was peripheral blood. The CDR3 bases are TGTGCCAGCAGTGAATCATGGAACACTGAAGCTTTCTTT. This encodes CASSESWNTEAFF.